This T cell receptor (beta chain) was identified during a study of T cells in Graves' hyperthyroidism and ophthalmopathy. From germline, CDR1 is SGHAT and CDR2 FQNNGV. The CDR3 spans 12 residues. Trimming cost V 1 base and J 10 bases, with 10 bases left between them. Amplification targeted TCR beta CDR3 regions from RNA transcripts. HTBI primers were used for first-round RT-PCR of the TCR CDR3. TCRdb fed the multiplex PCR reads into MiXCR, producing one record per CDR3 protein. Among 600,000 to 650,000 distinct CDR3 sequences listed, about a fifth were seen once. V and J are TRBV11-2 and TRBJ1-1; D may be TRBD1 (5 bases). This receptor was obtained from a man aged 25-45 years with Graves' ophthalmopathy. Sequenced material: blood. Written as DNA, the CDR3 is TGTGCCAGCAGCTTAGTCGCCGGGACAGCTTTCTTT. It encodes CASSLVAGTAFF. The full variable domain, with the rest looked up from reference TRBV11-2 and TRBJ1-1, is EAGVAQSPRYKIIEKRQSVAFWCNPISGHATLYWYQQILGQGPKLLIQFQNNGVVDDSQLPKDRFSAERLKGVDSTLKIQPAKLEDSAVYLCASSLVAGTAFFGQGTRLTVV.